A single sample gave rise to the 14 T cell receptor beta chains below, sequenced in a study of brain T cells in children with intractable seizures. Only in-frame clones appear in the TCRdb table, and some are missing; sequencing was by immunoSEQ multiplex PCR. This table holds tens of thousands of clones, 90% to 95% found once. Here the sequenced sample was peripheral blood, taken at surgery. These receptors originate from a boy under two years old with tuberous sclerosis and intractable seizures.

The rearrangement links TRBV19 to TRBJ2-7, with 7 nucleotides matching TRBD1. Germline V gene data show CDR1 as LNHDA and CDR2 as SQIVND (reference sequence). This CDR3 is 14 amino acids long. Trimming at V came to 6 bases and at J to 2 bases, leaving 7 bases not matched to a gene. CDR3 sequence reads: CASRDPGQTYEQYF. CDR3 DNA: TGTGCCAGTAGGGATCCGGGACAGACCTACGAGCAGTACTTC.

The gene calls are TRBV9 and TRBJ2-1; D call uncertain. This CDR3 contains 13 residues. Germline V CDR1 and CDR2: SGDLS, YYNGEE. The V end was cut by 4 bases, the J end by 7 bases, with 12 bases between. In nucleotides, the CDR3 is TGTGCCAGCAGCCCTAGATTGCGAAATGAGCAGTTCTTC. Encoded protein: CASSPRLRNEQFF.

The V gene is TRBV7-9, the J gene TRBJ2-1, with 7 bases identical to TRBD2. V shed 5 bases and J 8 bases; nucleotides not matched to a gene: 9. The CDR3 length is 14 residues. CDR1 is SEHNR, CDR2 FQNEAQ, per germline (reference sequence). For the CDR3, the DNA is TGTGCCAGCAGCCCACGTCGGGAGGACGATGAGCAGTTCTTC. It is translated as CASSPRREDDEQFF.

The V gene is TRBV27, the J gene TRBJ2-3, with TRBD2 as a possible D gene (6 bases). This CDR3 is built from 14 residues. V was shortened by 6 bases and J by 2 bases, with 12 bases between the two germline ends. Looked up from germline, CDR1 is MNHEY and CDR2 is SMNVEV (reference sequence). In DNA, the CDR3 is TGTGCCAGCAGCAAGACTAGACACACAGATACGCAGTATTTT. Its protein is CASSKTRHTDTQYF.

The chain is built from TRBV5-6 and TRBJ2-7; 11 nucleotides align to TRBD1. The ends lost 4 bases at V and 2 bases at J; junction bases unmatched: 8. Germline values: CDR1 SGHDT, CDR2 YYEEEE. The CDR3 length is 16 residues. The CDR3 sequence: CASSPDRGRFPYEQYF. CDR3 bases: TGTGCCAGCAGCCCGGACAGGGGGCGGTTCCCCTACGAGCAGTACTTC.

V usage is TRBV7-2 and J usage is TRBJ1-5, with D possibly TRBD1 on 5 matching bases. Germline CDR1 reads SGHTA; CDR2 reads FQGNSA. V shed 4 bases and J shed 7 bases, with 11 bases lying between them. This CDR3 region has 13 residues. The CDR3 sequence is CASSSGPRQPQHF. CDR3 in DNA: TGTGCCAGCAGCTCGGGACCGAGGCAGCCCCAGCATTTT.

This clone was found a few times. The V and J genes are TRBV7-8 and TRBJ1-6; 9 nucleotides match TRBD1. CDR1 is SGHVS, CDR2 FQNEAQ, per germline. The CDR3 consists of 15 residues. The V and J ends lost 2 bases and 9 bases, in that order; junction bases with no gene match: 5. CDR3 region: CASSLKTGGSSPLHF. The CDR3 region has the DNA TGTGCCAGCAGCTTAAAGACAGGGGGAAGTTCACCCCTCCACTTT.

The chain is built from TRBV7-9 and TRBJ1-1; D is ambiguous. The V gene's germline CDR1 is SEHNR and CDR2 FQNEAQ (reference sequence). V was shortened by 5 bases and J by 5 bases, with 21 bases between the two germline ends. This CDR3 is 16 amino acids long. The CDR3, as DNA: TGTGCCAGCAGCGGTCCGGTGTGGCCCATCTATACTGAAGCTTTCTTT. It is translated as CASSGPVWPIYTEAFF. The variable domain in full, completed from reference TRBV7-9 and TRBJ1-1, reads DTGVSQNPRHKITKRGQNVTFRCDPISEHNRLYWYRQTLGQGPEFLTYFQNEAQLEKSRLLSDRFSAERPKGSFSTLEIQRTEQGDSAMYLCASSGPVWPIYTEAFFGQGTRLTVV.

V usage is TRBV2 and J usage is TRBJ2-1; 9 positions match TRBD2. The CDR3 extends over 16 amino acids. Germline CDR1 reads SNHLY; CDR2 reads FYNNEI. Trimming cost V 4 bases and J 5 bases; bases outside gene matches: 9. CDR3 loop: CASSGGGRVMDNEQFF. CDR3 DNA: TGTGCCAGCAGTGGGGGCGGGAGGGTGATGGACAATGAGCAGTTCTTC.

The V call is TRBV2, the J call TRBJ2-5; no reliable D call. CDR3 length: 11 residues. Trimming took 7 bases from V and 7 from J, leaving 10 bases between them. Per germline, CDR1 SNHLY and CDR2 FYNNEI. The CDR3 region is CASTPTGTQYF. The DNA for the CDR3 is TGTGCCAGCACCCCCACTGGGACCCAGTACTTC.

V gene TRBV19 combines with J gene TRBJ2-7; a possible D gene is TRBD1 (5 bases). V lost 5 bases, J lost 1 base, and 12 bases lay in between. There are 14 residues in the CDR3. The germline gives CDR1 LNHDA, CDR2 SQIVND (reference sequence). This CDR3 is CASSPPDRSYEQYF. CDR3 DNA: TGTGCCAGTAGTCCACCCGACAGATCCTACGAGCAGTACTTC.

The V and J genes are TRBV29-1 and TRBJ2-1; D is undetermined. The CDR3 spans 16 residues. CDR1 is SQVTM, CDR2 ANQGSEA, per germline. Trimming removed 4 bases from V and 4 bases from J, with 20 bases in between. CDR3 amino acids: CSVVFLLTTPYNEQFF. The CDR3 coding sequence is TGCAGCGTTGTTTTTCTGCTAACCACCCCTTACAATGAGCAGTTCTTC.

This chain uses TRBV29-1 with TRBJ1-2; 7 bases are shared with TRBD1. This CDR3 region has 11 residues. V shed 4 bases and J 8 bases; nucleotides not matched to a gene: 4. Germline V gene lookup returns CDR1 SQVTM and CDR2 ANQGSEA. The CDR3 nucleotides read TGCAGCGTTGGACAGGGTGGGGGCTACACCTTC. The encoded protein is CSVGQGGGYTF.

This chain connects TRBV5-6 to TRBJ2-2; D is unresolved. Germline V lookup: CDR1 SGHDT, CDR2 YYEEEE. This CDR3 has 14 amino acids. V lost 0 bases and J lost 4, with 7 bases in between. The CDR3 coding sequence is TGTGCCAGCAGCTTGGTATCGGGCACCGGGGAGCTGTTTTTT. Protein: CASSLVSGTGELFF. Full variable domain (outside the CDR3, taken from reference TRBV5-6 and TRBJ2-2): DAGVTQSPTHLIKTRGQQVTLRCSPKSGHDTVSWYQQALGQGPQFIFQYYEEEERQRGNFPDRFSGHQFPNYSSELNVNALLLGDSALYLCASSLVSGTGELFFGEGSRLTVL.